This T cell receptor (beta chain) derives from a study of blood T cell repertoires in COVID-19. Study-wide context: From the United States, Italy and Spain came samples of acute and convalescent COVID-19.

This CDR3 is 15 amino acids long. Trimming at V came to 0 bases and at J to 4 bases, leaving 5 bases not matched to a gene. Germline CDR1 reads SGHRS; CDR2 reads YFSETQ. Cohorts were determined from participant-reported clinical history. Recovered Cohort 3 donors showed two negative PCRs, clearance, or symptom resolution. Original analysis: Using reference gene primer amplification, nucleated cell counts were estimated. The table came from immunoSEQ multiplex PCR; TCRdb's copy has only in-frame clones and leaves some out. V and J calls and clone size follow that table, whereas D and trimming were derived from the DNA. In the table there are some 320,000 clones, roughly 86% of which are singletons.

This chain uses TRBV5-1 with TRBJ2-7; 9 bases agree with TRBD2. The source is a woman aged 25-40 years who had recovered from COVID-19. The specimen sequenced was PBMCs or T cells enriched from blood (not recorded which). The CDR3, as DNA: TGCGCCAGCAGCTTGGGGGTAGCGGGGGTATACGAGCAGTACTTC. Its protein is CASSLGVAGVYEQYF.